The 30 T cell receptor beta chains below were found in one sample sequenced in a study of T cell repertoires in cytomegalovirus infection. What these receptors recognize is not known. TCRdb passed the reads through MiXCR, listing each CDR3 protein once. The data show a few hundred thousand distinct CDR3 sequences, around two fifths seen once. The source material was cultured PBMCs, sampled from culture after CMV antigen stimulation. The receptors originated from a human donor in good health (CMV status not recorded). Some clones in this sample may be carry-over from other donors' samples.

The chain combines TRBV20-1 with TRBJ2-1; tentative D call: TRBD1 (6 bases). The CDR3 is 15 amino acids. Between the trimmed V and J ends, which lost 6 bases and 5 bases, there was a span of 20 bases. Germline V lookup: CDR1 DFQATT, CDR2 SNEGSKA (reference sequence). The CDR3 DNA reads TGCAGTGCCCCCATGAGGGGGAGCCCGAACAATGAGCAGTTCTTC. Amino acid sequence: CSAPMRGSPNNEQFF.

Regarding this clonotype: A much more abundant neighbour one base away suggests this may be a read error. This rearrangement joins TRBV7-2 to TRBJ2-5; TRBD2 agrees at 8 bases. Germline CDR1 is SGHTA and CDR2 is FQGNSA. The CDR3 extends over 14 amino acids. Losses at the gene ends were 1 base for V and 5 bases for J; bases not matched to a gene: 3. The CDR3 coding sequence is TGTGCCAGCAGCTTAGAGCGGGGGAAGGAGACCCAGTACTTC. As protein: CASSLERGKETQYF.

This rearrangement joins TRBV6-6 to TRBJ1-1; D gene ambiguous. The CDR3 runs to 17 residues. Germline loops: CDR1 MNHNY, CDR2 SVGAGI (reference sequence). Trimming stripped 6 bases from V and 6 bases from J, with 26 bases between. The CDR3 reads CASRLRVGPGSISEAFF. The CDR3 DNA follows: TGTGCCAGCAGATTGCGGGTTGGGCCGGGGTCTATCTCTGAAGCTTTCTTT.

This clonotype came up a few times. CDR3: CASSNYLAGFNEQFF. The CDR3 region has the DNA TGTGCCAGCAGTAACTATCTAGCGGGATTCAATGAGCAGTTCTTC. This chain links TRBV6-1 with TRBJ2-1; TRBD2 matches at 9 bases. The J segment lost 6 bases and the V segment lost 5 bases, leaving 8 bases of the junction unmatched. The germline V gene encodes CDR1 MNHNS and CDR2 SASEGT. The CDR3 is 15 amino acids.

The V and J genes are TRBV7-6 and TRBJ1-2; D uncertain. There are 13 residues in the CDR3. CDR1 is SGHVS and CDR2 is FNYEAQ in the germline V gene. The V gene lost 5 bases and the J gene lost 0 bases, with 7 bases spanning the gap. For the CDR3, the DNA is TGTGCCAGCAGCCCAAATACTAACTATGGCTACACCTTC. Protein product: CASSPNTNYGYTF.

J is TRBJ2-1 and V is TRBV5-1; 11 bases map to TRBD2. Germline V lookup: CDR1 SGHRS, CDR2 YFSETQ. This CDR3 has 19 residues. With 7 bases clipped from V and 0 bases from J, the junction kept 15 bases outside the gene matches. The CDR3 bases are TGCGCCAGCCAGCCCGTAGCGGGAGGGGGATTTAGCTCCTACAATGAGCAGTTCTTC. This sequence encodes CASQPVAGGGFSSYNEQFF. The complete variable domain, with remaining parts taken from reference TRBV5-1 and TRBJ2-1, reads KAGVTQTPRYLIKTRGQQVTLSCSPISGHRSVSWYQQTPGQGLQFLFEYFSETQRNKGNFPGRFSGRQFSNSRSEMNVSTLELGDSALYLCASQPVAGGGFSSYNEQFFGPGTRLTVL.

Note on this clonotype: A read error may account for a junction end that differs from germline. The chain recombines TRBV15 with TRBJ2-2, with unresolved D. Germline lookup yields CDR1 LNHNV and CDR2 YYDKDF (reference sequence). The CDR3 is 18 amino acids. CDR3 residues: CATGRDLVGIPNTGELFF. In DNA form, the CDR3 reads TGTGCCACCGGCAGAGATTTGGTAGGGATACCGAACACCGGGGAGCTGTTTTTT.

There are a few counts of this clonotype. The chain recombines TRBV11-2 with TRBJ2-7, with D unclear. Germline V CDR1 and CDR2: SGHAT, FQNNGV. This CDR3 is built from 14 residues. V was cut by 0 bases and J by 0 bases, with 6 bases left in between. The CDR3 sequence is CASSLDSLSYEQYF. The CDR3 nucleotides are TGTGCCAGCAGCTTAGACAGCCTCTCCTACGAGCAGTACTTC.

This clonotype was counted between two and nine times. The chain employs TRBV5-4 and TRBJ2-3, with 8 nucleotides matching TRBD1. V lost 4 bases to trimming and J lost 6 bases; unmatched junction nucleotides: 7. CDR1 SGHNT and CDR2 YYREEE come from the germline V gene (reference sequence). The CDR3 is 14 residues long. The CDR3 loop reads CASSVGQGMDTQYF. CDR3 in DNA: TGTGCCAGCAGCGTCGGACAGGGAATGGATACGCAGTATTTT. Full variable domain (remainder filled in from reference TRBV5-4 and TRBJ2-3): ETGVTQSPTHLIKTRGQQVTLRCSSQSGHNTVSWYQQALGQGPQFIFQYYREEENGRGNFPPRFSGLQFPNYSSELNVNALELDDSALYLCASSVGQGMDTQYFGPGTRLTVL.

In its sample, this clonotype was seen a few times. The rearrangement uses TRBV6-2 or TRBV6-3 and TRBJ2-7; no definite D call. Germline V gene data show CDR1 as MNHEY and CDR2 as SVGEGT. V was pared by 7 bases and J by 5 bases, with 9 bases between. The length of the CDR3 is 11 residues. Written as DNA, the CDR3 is TGTGCCAGCATACTAAGAGACGAGCAGTACTTC. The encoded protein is CASILRDEQYF.

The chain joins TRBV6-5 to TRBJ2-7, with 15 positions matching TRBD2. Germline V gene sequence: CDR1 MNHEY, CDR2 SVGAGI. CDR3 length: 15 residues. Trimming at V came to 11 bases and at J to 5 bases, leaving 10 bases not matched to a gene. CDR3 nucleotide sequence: TGTGCCGCCCCAACTGGACTAGCGGGAGGGCACGAGCAGTACTTC. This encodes CAAPTGLAGGHEQYF.

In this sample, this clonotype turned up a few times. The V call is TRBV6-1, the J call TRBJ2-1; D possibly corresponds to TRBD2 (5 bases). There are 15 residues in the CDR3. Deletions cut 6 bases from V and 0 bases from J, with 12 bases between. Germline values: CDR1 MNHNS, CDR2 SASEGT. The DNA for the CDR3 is TGTGCCAGCAGACTTGAGCGGACCTCCTACAATGAGCAGTTCTTC. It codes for CASRLERTSYNEQFF.

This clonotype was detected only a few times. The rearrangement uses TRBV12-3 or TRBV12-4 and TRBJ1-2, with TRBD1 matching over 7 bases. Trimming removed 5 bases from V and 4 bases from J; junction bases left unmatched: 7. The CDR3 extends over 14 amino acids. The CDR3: CASSLGHRGYGYTF. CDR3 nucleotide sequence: TGTGCCAGCAGTCTCGGACACAGGGGCTATGGCTACACCTTC.

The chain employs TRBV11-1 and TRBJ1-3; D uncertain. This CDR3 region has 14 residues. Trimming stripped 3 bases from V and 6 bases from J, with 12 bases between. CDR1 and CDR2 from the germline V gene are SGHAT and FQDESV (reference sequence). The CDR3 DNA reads TGTGCCAGCAGCTTGTTGGAGTGGTCAAACACCATATATTTT. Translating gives CASSLLEWSNTIYF.

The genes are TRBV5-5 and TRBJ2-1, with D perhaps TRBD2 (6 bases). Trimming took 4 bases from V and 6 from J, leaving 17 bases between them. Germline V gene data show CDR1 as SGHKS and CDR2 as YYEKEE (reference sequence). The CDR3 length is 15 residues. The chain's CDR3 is CASSPLSGWANEQFF. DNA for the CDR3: TGTGCCAGCAGCCCCCTCAGCGGGTGGGCCAATGAGCAGTTCTTC.

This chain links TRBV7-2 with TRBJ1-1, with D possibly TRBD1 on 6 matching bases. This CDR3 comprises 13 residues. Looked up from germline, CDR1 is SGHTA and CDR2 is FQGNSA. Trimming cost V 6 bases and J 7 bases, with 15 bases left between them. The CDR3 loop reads CASRLTGQGEAFF. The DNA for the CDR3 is TGTGCCAGCAGGTTGACAGGTCAGGGTGAAGCTTTCTTT. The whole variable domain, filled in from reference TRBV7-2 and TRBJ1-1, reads GAGVSQSPSNKVTEKGKDVELRCDPISGHTALYWYRQSLGQGLEFLIYFQGNSAPDKSGLPSDRFSAERTGGSVSTLTIQRTQQEDSAVYLCASRLTGQGEAFFGQGTRLTVV.

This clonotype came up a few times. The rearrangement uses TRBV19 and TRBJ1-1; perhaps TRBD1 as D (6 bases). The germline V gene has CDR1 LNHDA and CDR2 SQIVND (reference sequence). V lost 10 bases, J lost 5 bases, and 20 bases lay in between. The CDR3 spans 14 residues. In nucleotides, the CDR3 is TGTGCCACCACATGGGGGGCCGAAGGAACTGAAGCTTTCTTT. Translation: CATTWGAEGTEAFF.

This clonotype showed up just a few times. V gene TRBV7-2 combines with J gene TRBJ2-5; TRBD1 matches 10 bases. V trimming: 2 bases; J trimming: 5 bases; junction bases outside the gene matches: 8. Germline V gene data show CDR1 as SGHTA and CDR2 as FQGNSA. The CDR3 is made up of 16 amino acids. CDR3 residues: CASSLFGTGVYETQYF. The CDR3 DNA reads TGTGCCAGCAGCTTATTCGGGACAGGGGTCTACGAGACCCAGTACTTC.

CDR3 coding DNA: TGTGCCAGCAGTCCCCACTTTGGTGCTGAGCAGTTCTTC. This gives the protein CASSPHFGAEQFF. V is TRBV7-2 and J is TRBJ2-1; no definite D call. CDR1 is SGHTA and CDR2 is FQGNSA in the germline V gene. Trimming shortened V by 6 bases and J by 9 bases, and 15 bases separated the two germline ends. This CDR3 region has 13 residues.

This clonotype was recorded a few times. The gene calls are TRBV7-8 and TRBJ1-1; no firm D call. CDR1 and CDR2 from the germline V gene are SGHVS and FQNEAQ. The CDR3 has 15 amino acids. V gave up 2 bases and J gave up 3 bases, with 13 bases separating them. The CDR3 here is CASSLMSVRHTEAFF. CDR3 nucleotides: TGTGCCAGCAGCTTAATGTCCGTTAGGCACACTGAAGCTTTCTTT.

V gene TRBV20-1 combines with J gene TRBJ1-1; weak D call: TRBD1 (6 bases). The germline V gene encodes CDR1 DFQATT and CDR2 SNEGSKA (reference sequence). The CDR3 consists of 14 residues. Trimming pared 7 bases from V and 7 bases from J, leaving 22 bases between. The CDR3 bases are TGCAGTGTAGTGTGGGGGGACACCCATTTTGAAGCTTTCTTT. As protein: CSVVWGDTHFEAFF.

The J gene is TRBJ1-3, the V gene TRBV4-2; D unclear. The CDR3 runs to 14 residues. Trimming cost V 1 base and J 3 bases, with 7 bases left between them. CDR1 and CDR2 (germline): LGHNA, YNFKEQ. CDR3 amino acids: CASSQASGGNTIYF. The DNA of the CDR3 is TGTGCCAGCAGCCAAGCCTCCGGTGGAAACACCATATATTTT.

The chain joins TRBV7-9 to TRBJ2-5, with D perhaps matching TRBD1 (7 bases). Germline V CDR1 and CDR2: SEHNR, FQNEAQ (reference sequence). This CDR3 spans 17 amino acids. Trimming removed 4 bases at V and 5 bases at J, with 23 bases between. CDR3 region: CASSSWRGLLIKETQYF. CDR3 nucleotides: TGTGCCAGCAGCTCATGGAGGGGGCTCCTTATAAAGGAGACCCAGTACTTC. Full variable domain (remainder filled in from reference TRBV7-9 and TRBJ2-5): DTGVSQNPRHKITKRGQNVTFRCDPISEHNRLYWYRQTLGQGPEFLTYFQNEAQLEKSRLLSDRFSAERPKGSFSTLEIQRTEQGDSAMYLCASSSWRGLLIKETQYFGPGTRLLVL.

CDR3 sequence reads: CASSLDRDRYEQYF. The CDR3 DNA reads TGTGCCAGCAGCTTAGACCGGGACAGATACGAGCAGTACTTC. The gene calls are TRBV11-2 and TRBJ2-7, with 7 bases fitting TRBD1. The germline gives CDR1 SGHAT, CDR2 FQNNGV. Trimming removed 0 bases from V and 4 bases from J; junction bases left unmatched: 3. This CDR3 has 14 residues.

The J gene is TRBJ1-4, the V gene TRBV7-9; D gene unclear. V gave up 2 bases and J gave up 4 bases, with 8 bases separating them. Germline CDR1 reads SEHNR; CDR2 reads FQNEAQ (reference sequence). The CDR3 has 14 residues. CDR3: CASSLSADNEKLFF. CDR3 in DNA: TGTGCCAGCAGCTTATCGGCAGATAATGAAAAACTGTTTTTT.

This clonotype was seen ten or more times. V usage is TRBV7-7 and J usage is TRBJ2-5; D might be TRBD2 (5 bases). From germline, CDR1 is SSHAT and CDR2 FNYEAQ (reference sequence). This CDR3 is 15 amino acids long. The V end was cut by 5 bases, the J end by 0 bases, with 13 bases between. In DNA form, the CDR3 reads TGTGCCAGCAGCCAAAACTCCGGGGACCAAGAGACCCAGTACTTC. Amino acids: CASSQNSGDQETQYF. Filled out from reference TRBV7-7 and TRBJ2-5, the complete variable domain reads GAGVSQSPRYKVTKRGQDVTLRCDPISSHATLYWYQQALGQGPEFLTYFNYEAQPDKSGLPSDRFSAERPEGSISTLTIQRTEQRDSAMYRCASSQNSGDQETQYFGPGTRLLVL.

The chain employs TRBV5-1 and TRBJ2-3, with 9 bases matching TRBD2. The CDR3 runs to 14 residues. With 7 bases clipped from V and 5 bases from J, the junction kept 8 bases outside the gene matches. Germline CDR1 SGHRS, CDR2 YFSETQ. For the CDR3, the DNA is TGCGCCAGCTGTCCAGCGGGAGGCAGAGATACGCAGTATTTT. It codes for CASCPAGGRDTQYF.

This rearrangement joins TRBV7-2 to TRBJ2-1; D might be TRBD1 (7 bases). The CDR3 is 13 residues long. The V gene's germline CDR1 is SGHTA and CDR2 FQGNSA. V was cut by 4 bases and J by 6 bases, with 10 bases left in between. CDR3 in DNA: TGTGCCAGCAGCTCCCAGGGGGGCAATGAGCAGTTCTTC. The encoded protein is CASSSQGGNEQFF.

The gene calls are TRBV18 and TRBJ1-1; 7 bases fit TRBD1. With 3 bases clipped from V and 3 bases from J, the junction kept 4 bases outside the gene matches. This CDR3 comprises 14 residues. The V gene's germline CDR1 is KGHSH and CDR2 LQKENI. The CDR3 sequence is CASSPTGLDTEAFF. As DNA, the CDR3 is TGTGCCAGCTCACCGACAGGGTTGGACACTGAAGCTTTCTTT.

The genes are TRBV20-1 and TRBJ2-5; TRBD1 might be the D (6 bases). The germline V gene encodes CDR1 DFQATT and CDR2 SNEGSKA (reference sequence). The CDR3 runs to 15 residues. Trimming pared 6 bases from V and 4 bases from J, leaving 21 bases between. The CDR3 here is CSALASGQGSETQYF. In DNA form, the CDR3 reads TGCAGTGCCTTAGCGTCGGGACAAGGATCAGAGACCCAGTACTTC.